This TCR beta chain was captured by sequencing in a study of T cell responses to AZD1222 COVID-19 vaccine. The study's findings and limits: Increases in Spike-specific TCR breadth and depth were seen after two AZD1222 doses. Donors were mostly white British, more females; clonal diversity possibly underestimated.

Looked up from germline, CDR1 is SGHVS and CDR2 is FQNEAQ. The CDR3 runs to 16 residues. Trimming removed 0 bases from V and 4 bases from J; junction bases left unmatched: 6. The repertoire was sequenced with immunoSEQ multiplex PCR; TCRdb's copy has only in-frame clones and lacks some. This sample has about 100,000 clones, with about 92% found just once. Concerning this clone itself: Its specificity is not known.

The chain carries TRBV7-8 and TRBJ2-3; 8 nucleotides agree with TRBD2. This receptor was identified in an adult in good health. Sequencing used peripheral blood, obtained on day 0 of AZD1222 vaccination. CDR3 DNA sequence: TGTGCCAGCAGCTTAGCGAGCCTAGCGGGCGCAGATACGCAGTATTTT. Translated, it gives CASSLASLAGADTQYF.